One and the same sample provided the 23 T cell receptor beta chains below, sequenced in a study of beta chain features in type 1 diabetes. Expressed TCRB transcripts were sequenced, since all the RNA that had been isolated was reverse transcribed. TCRdb keeps only in-frame clones here, not all; method: immunoSEQ multiplex PCR. The top ten hold approximately 0.087% of the sample, which has hundreds of thousands of clones, roughly 16% seen once. Sample: naive CD4+ T cells from blood. The source of these receptors is a man between 18 and 35 years old in good health.

This chain connects TRBV9 to TRBJ2-6; the match to TRBD2 covers 7 bases. J lost 0 bases, V lost 9 bases, and 9 bases had no gene match. CDR1 and CDR2 (germline): SGDLS, YYNGEE. This CDR3 has 16 residues. DNA for the CDR3: TGTGCCATCTTAGCGGGCGATAGCTCTGGGGCCAACGTCCTGACTTTC. Protein: CAILAGDSSGANVLTF.

The table lists this clone with a few counts. This chain connects TRBV11-2 to TRBJ2-5; maybe TRBD2 (6 bases). There are 13 residues in the CDR3. Germline CDR1 SGHAT, CDR2 FQNNGV. The V end was cut by 6 bases, the J end by 5 bases, with 13 bases between. CDR3 region: CASRRGGLETQYF. In nucleotides, the CDR3 is TGTGCCAGCAGGCGTGGGGGGTTGGAGACCCAGTACTTC.

The chain joins TRBV5-8 to TRBJ1-1, with D unclear. The CDR3 is made up of 14 amino acids. Between the trimmed V and J ends, which lost 0 bases and 4 bases, there was a span of 10 bases. Germline CDR1 SGHTS, CDR2 YDEGEE. As DNA, the CDR3 is TGTGCCAGCAGCTTGGATGCCCGGTCCACTGAAGCTTTCTTT. Translating gives CASSLDARSTEAFF.

This chain uses TRBV29-1 with TRBJ2-3; D possibly corresponds to TRBD1 (6 bases). V was trimmed by 3 bases and J by 3 bases, leaving 13 bases between them. The CDR3 is 14 residues long. Germline V gene lookup returns CDR1 SQVTM and CDR2 ANQGSEA. Written as DNA, the CDR3 is TGCAGCGTTGAGGATACAGGGTTTACAGATACGCAGTATTTT. Its translation: CSVEDTGFTDTQYF.

The V gene is TRBV10-3, the J gene TRBJ1-2; 8 bases map to TRBD1. The CDR3 covers 15 residues. J gave up 4 bases and V 0 bases, and 4 bases lay outside the gene matches. From germline, CDR1 is ENHRY and CDR2 SYGVKD. CDR3 residues: CAISESPGGIYGYTF. The DNA of the CDR3 is TGTGCCATCAGTGAGTCCCCAGGGGGCATCTATGGCTACACCTTC.

This chain joins TRBV6-6 and TRBJ2-5; no firm D call. CDR1 is MNHNY, CDR2 SVGAGI, per germline (reference sequence). The CDR3 has 15 amino acids. V was shortened by 6 bases and J by 5 bases, with 19 bases between the two germline ends. The CDR3 reads CASRPPGTKEETQYF. The DNA of the CDR3 is TGTGCCAGCAGGCCTCCGGGCACCAAGGAGGAGACCCAGTACTTC.

The chain joins TRBV4-1 to TRBJ2-3, with D perhaps TRBD1 (6 bases). Per germline, CDR1 MGHRA and CDR2 YSYEKL. The V and J ends lost 3 bases and 6 bases respectively, with 16 bases between them. This CDR3 spans 15 amino acids. In nucleotides, the CDR3 is TGCGCCAGCAGCCAGACGGACGCGAGGGGGGATACGCAGTATTTT. Encoded protein: CASSQTDARGDTQYF.

This clone came up a few times. The rearrangement links TRBV5-1 to TRBJ1-1; 9 nucleotides match TRBD1. V trimming: 1 base; J trimming: 10 bases; junction bases outside the gene matches: 5. The CDR3 loop spans 13 amino acids. The germline gives CDR1 SGHRS, CDR2 YFSETQ. Written as DNA, the CDR3 is TGCGCCAGCAGCTTGTATGGGACAGGGTCAGCTTTCTTT. Translating gives CASSLYGTGSAFF.

This clone was recorded only once. The rearrangement uses TRBV9 and TRBJ2-7, with D possibly matching TRBD1 (7 bases). The CDR3 is 13 amino acids. The V end was cut by 6 bases, the J end by 0 bases, with 10 bases between. Looked up from germline, CDR1 is SGDLS and CDR2 is YYNGEE. CDR3 sequence: CASNQGGSYEQYF. CDR3 DNA sequence: TGTGCCAGCAATCAGGGGGGCTCCTACGAGCAGTACTTC.

This clone was detected a few times. The chain links TRBV9 to TRBJ2-3; either TRBD1 or TRBD2 may fit D (6 bases each). The V end was cut by 1 base, the J end by 4 bases, with 16 bases between. The CDR3 covers 16 residues. CDR1 is SGDLS, CDR2 YYNGEE, per germline. CDR3 residues: CASSVHATGAPDTQYF. In nucleotides, the CDR3 is TGTGCCAGCAGCGTACACGCTACGGGGGCCCCAGATACGCAGTATTTT.

This clone occurred a few times. The rearrangement links TRBV4-2 to TRBJ2-3; D may be TRBD1 (5 bases). The CDR3 consists of 17 residues. The germline gives CDR1 LGHNA, CDR2 YNFKEQ. V lost 0 bases and J lost 0, with 13 bases in between. The CDR3 DNA reads as TGTGCCAGCAGCCAAGATATGGGGCAGACCAGCACAGATACGCAGTATTTT. It is translated as CASSQDMGQTSTDTQYF.

V and J are TRBV15 and TRBJ2-3; D is unclear. In germline, CDR1 is LNHNV, CDR2 YYDKDF (reference sequence). Trimming took off 2 bases at V and 0 bases at J, with 6 bases between the two ends. CDR3 length: 14 amino acids. The DNA of the CDR3 is TGTGCCACCAGCAGACCTGGAAGCACAGATACGCAGTATTTT. It codes for CATSRPGSTDTQYF.

The V gene is TRBV28, the J gene TRBJ2-4, with 12 bases aligning to TRBD1. The germline V gene encodes CDR1 MDHEN and CDR2 SYDVKM. V shed 3 bases, J shed 7 bases, and the junction held 7 bases outside the gene matches. This CDR3 is built from 16 residues. Here the CDR3 DNA reads TGTGCCAGCAGTTTGGGGGGACAGGGGGCCCTGAACATTCAGTACTTC. Translated: CASSLGGQGALNIQYF.

This clone was picked up a small number of times. The chain joins TRBV4-3 to TRBJ2-7; 10 bases line up with TRBD1. The V gene end was trimmed by 6 bases and the J gene end by 7 bases; junction bases not matched to a gene: 12. Germline V lookup: CDR1 LGHNA, CDR2 YSLEER. This CDR3 is built from 15 residues. The CDR3 reads CASSPAGTGEWEQYF. CDR3 bases: TGCGCCAGCAGTCCGGCCGGGACAGGGGAGTGGGAGCAGTACTTC.

CDR3 bases: TGTGCCAGCATCGTACAGGGGGGGCACGAGCAGTACTTC. This encodes CASIVQGGHEQYF. The J gene is TRBJ2-7, the V gene TRBV5-5, with a tentative D call TRBD1 (8 bases). The CDR3 has 13 residues. V lost 6 bases and J 5 bases, leaving 15 bases between the germline ends. CDR1 is SGHKS, CDR2 YYEKEE, per germline (reference sequence).

The CDR3 region has the DNA TGTGCCGCGTGGGGCACGCGGTCCACAGATACGCAGTATTTT. This sequence encodes CAAWGTRSTDTQYF. The chain carries TRBV27 and TRBJ2-3; TRBD1 is a possible D gene (5 bases). Germline V gives CDR1 MNHEY, CDR2 SMNVEV (reference sequence). This CDR3 has 14 residues. Trimming cost V 11 bases and J 2 bases, with 17 bases left between them.

The chain uses TRBV6-5 and TRBJ2-3; D may be TRBD2 (6 bases). The germline V gene encodes CDR1 MNHEY and CDR2 SVGAGI. Trimming took 0 bases from V and 1 from J, leaving 8 bases between them. This CDR3 comprises 15 residues. CDR3 DNA: TGTGCCAGCAGTTACTCAGCTAGCGGCACAGATACGCAGTATTTT. This codes for CASSYSASGTDTQYF.

The genes are TRBV4-3 and TRBJ1-4; 8 bases fit TRBD1. V lost 0 bases to trimming and J lost 7 bases; unmatched junction nucleotides: 4. This CDR3 contains 15 residues. Germline assignment: CDR1 LGHNA and CDR2 YSLEER. In DNA form, the CDR3 reads TGCGCCAGCAGCCAAGAAAGGACAGGGTTTGAAAAACTGTTTTTT. This codes for CASSQERTGFEKLFF.

V and J are TRBV5-1 and TRBJ2-1; TRBD1 matches 8 bases. Unmatched junction bases numbered 17, after V lost 3 bases and J lost 0 bases. Germline V gene data show CDR1 as SGHRS and CDR2 as YFSETQ. The CDR3 extends over 20 amino acids. For the CDR3, the DNA is TGCGCCAGCAGCTCCCAGGGGGCTTTCGGGGAGGTACGCTCCTACAATGAGCAGTTCTTC. This gives the protein CASSSQGAFGEVRSYNEQFF.

This clone was seen a handful of times. The genes are TRBV25-1 and TRBJ2-7; D is ambiguous. The germline V and J ends were trimmed by 4 bases and 6 bases, with 7 bases remaining between them. CDR1 and CDR2 (germline): MGHDK, SYGVNS. The CDR3 consists of 11 residues. Here the CDR3 DNA reads TGTGCCAGCAGTGGCTGGCGCGAGCAGTACTTC. This encodes CASSGWREQYF.

This clone was found a few times. V is TRBV28 and J is TRBJ2-5; no reliable D call. V dropped 5 bases and J dropped 4 bases, with 8 bases sitting between them. Germline V CDR1 and CDR2: MDHEN, SYDVKM. The length of the CDR3 is 12 residues. CDR3 sequence (DNA): TGTGCCAGCAGTGGCGTACGAGAGACCCAGTACTTC. As protein: CASSGVRETQYF.

This rearrangement joins TRBV18 to TRBJ1-1; 7 bases agree with TRBD1. V gave up 3 bases and J gave up 5 bases; unmatched junction bases: 6. This CDR3 spans 14 amino acids. Germline CDR1 is KGHSH and CDR2 is LQKENI. The CDR3 coding sequence is TGTGCCAGCTCACCGGTACAGGGGCGAACTGAAGCTTTCTTT. Its translation: CASSPVQGRTEAFF.

V is TRBV6-5 and J is TRBJ2-1; no clear D gene. V lost 5 bases and J lost 11, with 13 bases in between. The CDR3 loop spans 12 amino acids. Germline values: CDR1 MNHEY, CDR2 SVGAGI. The CDR3 loop is CASSRSQSQQFF. The CDR3 nucleotides are TGTGCCAGCAGTCGATCACAGTCTCAGCAGTTCTTC.